The next 15 T cell receptor beta chains were all read from a single sample in a study of memory CD4+ T cells and cytomegalovirus serostatus. Data came from immunoSEQ multiplex PCR; TCRdb stores just in-frame clones and leaves some out. This sample has tens of thousands of clones, with about 71% found just once. Single viable CD3+CD4+CD8-CD45RO+ cells were sorted as the memory CD4+ T cells. The sequenced material came from memory CD4+ T cells from blood. Receptors were obtained from an adult in good health and CMV-seronegative.

V and J are TRBV2 and TRBJ1-5; 7 bases are shared with TRBD1. Germline lookup yields CDR1 SNHLY and CDR2 FYNNEI. Germline trimming cut 2 bases from V and 7 bases from J; bases unmatched to any gene: 5. The CDR3 loop spans 14 amino acids. CDR3 coding DNA: TGTGCCAGCAGTGAAAACACAGGGGACCAGCCCCAGCATTTT. Protein sequence: CASSENTGDQPQHF.

The V and J genes are TRBV10-3 and TRBJ2-7; 11 bases are a match to TRBD1. Trimming at V came to 6 bases and at J to 4 bases, leaving 5 bases not matched to a gene. CDR3 length: 14 amino acids. Per germline, CDR1 ENHRY and CDR2 SYGVKD. CDR3 coding DNA: TGTGCCATCAGGCGGACAGGGGGCTTTTACGAGCAGTACTTC. As protein: CAIRRTGGFYEQYF.

The table lists this clone with a few counts. The rearrangement uses TRBV19 and TRBJ2-1, with 16 bases identical to TRBD2. The CDR3 runs 15 residues. The germline gives CDR1 LNHDA, CDR2 SQIVND (reference sequence). V lost 3 bases and J lost 9; bases outside the gene matches: 2. The CDR3 DNA reads as TGTGCCAGTAGTATGGGACTAGCGGGAGGGCCTGAGCAGTTCTTC. Translation: CASSMGLAGGPEQFF.

This chain links TRBV14 with TRBJ2-3; 10 bases map to TRBD2. The CDR3 is 17 residues long. V lost 0 bases and J lost 4; bases outside the gene matches: 7. CDR1 is SGHDN and CDR2 is FVKESK in the germline V gene. The CDR3 loop reads CASSQDMLAGVSDTQYF. CDR3 bases: TGTGCCAGCAGCCAAGATATGCTAGCGGGAGTATCAGATACGCAGTATTTT.

This sequence joins TRBV19 and TRBJ1-5; 7 bases fit TRBD1. The CDR3 is 15 amino acids. Germline V lookup: CDR1 LNHDA, CDR2 SQIVND (reference sequence). V was clipped by 7 bases and J by 3 bases; unmatched bases: 9. This CDR3 is CASNPDRIDNQPQHF. CDR3 bases: TGTGCCAGTAACCCGGACAGGATCGACAATCAGCCCCAGCATTTT.

V and J are TRBV7-2 and TRBJ1-2, with a tentative D call TRBD1 (5 bases). V was cut by 8 bases and J by 1 base, with 17 bases left in between. Looked up from germline, CDR1 is SGHTA and CDR2 is FQGNSA. This CDR3 contains 15 residues. CDR3 coding DNA: TGTGCCAGCGGACCTCCGAGGGGCCTTAACTATGGCTACACCTTC. Translation: CASGPPRGLNYGYTF.

The chain joins TRBV12-5 to TRBJ1-5; D gene uncertain. The CDR3 is made up of 12 amino acids. The germline gives CDR1 LGHNT, CDR2 FRNRAP. Trimming left V 3 bases short and J 7 bases short, with 7 bases between. The CDR3 protein is CASGLSGQPQHF. As DNA, the CDR3 is TGTGCTAGTGGTTTATCGGGCCAGCCCCAGCATTTT.

CDR3 sequence (DNA): TGTGCCAGCAGCCAAGATCTTAGAAGGGGGTCCTCTGAAGCTTTCTTT. Residues: CASSQDLRRGSSEAFF. This rearrangement joins TRBV14 to TRBJ1-1; D is possibly TRBD1 (6 bases). This CDR3 spans 16 amino acids. The germline V gene encodes CDR1 SGHDN and CDR2 FVKESK. V gave up 0 bases and J gave up 6 bases, with 17 bases separating them.

This clone appeared a single time. This sequence joins TRBV10-3 and TRBJ2-1, with D maybe TRBD2 (6 bases). Trimming stripped 10 bases from V and 7 bases from J, with 14 bases between. CDR1 ENHRY and CDR2 SYGVKD come from the germline V gene. This CDR3 is 12 amino acids long. The CDR3 spells CATGDSTNEQFF. The CDR3, as DNA: TGTGCCACCGGGGACTCAACGAATGAGCAGTTCTTC.

The chain couples TRBV18 to TRBJ2-7, with 7 bases matching TRBD1. The germline gives CDR1 KGHSH, CDR2 LQKENI. The junction had 9 bases not matched to a gene; V was cut back by 8 bases and J by 2 bases. CDR3 size: 14 residues. The CDR3 sequence is CASTAGQGAYEQYF. Written as DNA, the CDR3 is TGTGCCAGCACAGCTGGGCAGGGGGCCTACGAGCAGTACTTC. The full variable domain, completed using reference TRBV18 and TRBJ2-7, is NAGVMQNPRHLVRRRGQEARLRCSPMKGHSHVYWYRQLPEEGLKFMVYLQKENIIDESGMPKERFSAEFPKEGPSILRIQQVVRGDSAAYFCASTAGQGAYEQYFGPGTRLTVT.

This clone was seen a handful of times. The chain uses TRBV30 and TRBJ1-6; D is uncertain. The CDR3 length is 15 residues. CDR1 GTSNPN and CDR2 SVGIG come from the germline V gene (reference sequence). The V end lost 2 bases, the J end lost 7 bases, and 15 bases lay between the germline ends. CDR3 sequence: CAWSMRTVKNSPLHF. CDR3 DNA: TGTGCCTGGAGTATGAGGACGGTAAAAAATTCACCCCTCCACTTT.

This clone is a singleton in its sample. This sequence joins TRBV7-9 and TRBJ2-1; 9 bases line up with TRBD2. The CDR3 length is 15 residues. Germline V gene lookup returns CDR1 SEHNR and CDR2 FQNEAQ (reference sequence). The trim removed 5 bases at V and 0 bases at J, leaving 2 bases unmatched. The CDR3 reads CASSPAGGSYNEQFF. The CDR3 DNA sequence: TGTGCCAGCAGCCCAGCGGGAGGCTCCTACAATGAGCAGTTCTTC.

This sequence joins TRBV4-3 and TRBJ2-5, with 10 bases identical to TRBD2. The germline V gene encodes CDR1 LGHNA and CDR2 YSLEER. With 0 bases clipped from V and 5 bases from J, the junction kept 3 bases outside the gene matches. The CDR3 is 15 residues long. CDR3 DNA: TGCGCCAGCAGCCAAGAACCTAGCGGGGGTGAGACCCAGTACTTC. This codes for CASSQEPSGGETQYF.

Comments on this clone: Different DNA sequences within this sample yield the same CDR3. The V gene is TRBV18, the J gene TRBJ2-7, with TRBD1 matching 10 bases. The CDR3 is 14 residues long. CDR1 is KGHSH and CDR2 is LQKENI in the germline V gene. V lost 3 bases and J lost 2; bases outside the gene matches: 1. This CDR3 is CASSPGTGAYEQYF. DNA of the CDR3: TGTGCCAGCTCACCCGGGACAGGGGCCTACGAGCAGTACTTC.

This clone was counted between two and nine times. This chain joins TRBV2 and TRBJ2-2; 10 positions agree with TRBD2. The V gene end was trimmed by 7 bases and the J gene end by 2 bases; junction bases not matched to a gene: 4. This CDR3 has 15 residues. CDR1 and CDR2 (germline): SNHLY, FYNNEI. For the CDR3, the DNA is TGTGCCAGCAAATGGACTAGCGGTAACACCGGGGAGCTGTTTTTT. It yields the protein CASKWTSGNTGELFF.